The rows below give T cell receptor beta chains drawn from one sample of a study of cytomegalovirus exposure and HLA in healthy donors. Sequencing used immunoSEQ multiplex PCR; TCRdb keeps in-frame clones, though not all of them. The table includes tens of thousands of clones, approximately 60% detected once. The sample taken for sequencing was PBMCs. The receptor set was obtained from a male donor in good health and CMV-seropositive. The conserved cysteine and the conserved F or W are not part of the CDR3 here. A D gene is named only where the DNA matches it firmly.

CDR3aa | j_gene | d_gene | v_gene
ASSDPGQLTGQY | TRBJ2-7 | TRBD1 | TRBV5-1
ASSFQTGPNTGELF | TRBJ2-2 | - | TRBV7-9
SVDTGKGDGPQH | TRBJ1-5 | - | TRBV29-1
ASSPGQGTTYGYT | TRBJ1-2 | - | TRBV6-4
ASSSTGGTEQY | TRBJ2-7 | TRBD1 | TRBV7-9
SAAGGLEQF | TRBJ2-1 | TRBD2 | TRBV20-1
ASSEVGRGYEQY | TRBJ2-7 | TRBD1 | TRBV6-1
ASHQQRSGAQY | TRBJ2-3 | - | TRBV6-5
ASSSSGQGNTEAF | TRBJ1-1 | TRBD1 | TRBV5-4
ASSEGGGLNEQF | TRBJ2-1 | TRBD1 | TRBV6-1
ASSPRSNSFQETQY | TRBJ2-5 | - | TRBV5-4
ASSLSGYPLAGGPETQY | TRBJ2-5 | TRBD2 | TRBV27
AWIGQY | TRBJ2-3 | - | TRBV30
ASSLAPDQPQH | TRBJ1-5 | - | TRBV5-8
ASSLGAASNTGELF | TRBJ2-2 | - | TRBV5-1
ASSLKGSWANVLT | TRBJ2-6 | - | TRBV13
ASSFGTGLNTEAF | TRBJ1-1 | - | TRBV7-9
ASSSDRTLSDEQY | TRBJ2-7 | TRBD1 | TRBV5-7
ASDRGRYEQY | TRBJ2-7 | TRBD1 | TRBV30
ASSLGGRQPQH | TRBJ1-5 | - | TRBV7-6
ASSSPTTLGYEQY | TRBJ2-7 | - | TRBV7-2
ASSPRPFPGSTDTQY | TRBJ2-3 | - | TRBV5-6
ASSLVDEQY | TRBJ2-7 | - | TRBV28
ASSSTGEAF | TRBJ1-1 | - | TRBV7-9
ASSVEAGNTGELF | TRBJ2-2 | - | TRBV9
ASSEQGRNNQPQH | TRBJ1-5 | - | TRBV6-1
ASSIGGYETQY | TRBJ2-5 | - | TRBV19
ASSLLPTGSSYEQY | - | TRBD1 | TRBV7-3
ASRLQLAANEQF | TRBJ2-1 | TRBD2 | TRBV27
ASSRENTGELF | TRBJ2-2 | - | TRBV28
ASSSVNYGYT | TRBJ1-2 | - | TRBV28
ASSLRGGGHTEAF | TRBJ1-1 | - | TRBV27
ASSGGGSNQPQH | TRBJ1-5 | - | TRBV18
ASLRDSYLGNEQF | TRBJ2-1 | TRBD1 | TRBV10-2
ASSLVDGGREKDEQY | TRBJ2-7 | TRBD2 | TRBV7-6
ASSRDTATNEKLF | TRBJ1-4 | - | TRBV5-1
ASSPTGAVEQY | TRBJ2-7 | TRBD1 | TRBV11-3
SVVQGSNEKLF | TRBJ1-4 | - | TRBV29-1
ASSLRISGGTYEQY | TRBJ2-7 | TRBD2 | TRBV5-1
ASSWGTATNEKLF | TRBJ1-4 | TRBD1 | TRBV28
ASSYMGQPPNTEAF | TRBJ1-1 | TRBD1 | TRBV6-5
ASSLGGISNQPQH | TRBJ1-5 | - | TRBV5-1
ASSFQAGPRALAPSGANVLT | TRBJ2-6 | - | TRBV27
ASSLDSGSTDTQY | TRBJ2-3 | TRBD2 | TRBV11-2
ASSLVGGQPQH | TRBJ1-5 | - | TRBV28
SAFSSRGGSYNEQF | TRBJ2-1 | TRBD2 | TRBV29-1